This TCR beta chain was recovered during a study of blood T cell repertoires in COVID-19. The overall study: Acute and convalescent COVID-19 samples came from the United States, Italy and Spain. Sources were T cells, B-cell-depleted T cells, or PBMCs; the material itself was cDNA or gDNA.

Authors' processing steps: Reference gene primer amplification yielded estimated nucleated cell counts. The assay was immunoSEQ multiplex PCR, and TCRdb's table has in-frame clones only and misses some. From that table come the V and J calls and clone size; the DNA was used to work out D and trimming. Of roughly 43,000 clones in the sample, 70% to 90% were seen once. The V gene lost 3 bases and the J gene lost 8 bases, with 8 bases spanning the gap. Germline-derived CDR1 and CDR2 are LGHDT and YNNKEL (reference sequence). The CDR3 is 12 residues long. The source of this sequence is a human donor in a cohort sampled during active COVID-19. The chain uses TRBV3-1 (or the pseudogene TRBV3-2) and TRBJ2-1; D unresolved. Sequencing was carried out using peripheral blood. The CDR3 sequence is CASSQRLYEQFF. In DNA, the CDR3 is TGTGCCAGCAGCCAGCGTCTCTATGAGCAGTTCTTC.